Listed below are T cell receptor beta chains from one sample, sequenced in a study of shared clonotypes between healthy human individuals. Sequencing was performed with immunoSEQ multiplex PCR; in TCRdb, only in-frame clones are kept and a portion is missing. The sample yields 2,500,000 or so clones, 80% to 95% seen once. The sequencing sample was made of naive CD4+ T cells from PBMCs. The receptors were gathered from a man in his late teens or twenties in good health. Some clones in this sample may be carry-over from other donors' samples. CDR3s include the opening cysteine and the closing phenylalanine or tryptophan. The D gene is left open where the match is weak. The listing skips clone size in some rows; elsewhere it reads once, few, many or a size class.

-	TRBV15	once	TRBJ1-3	CATSRESHLGPGNTIYF	TGTGCCACCAGCAGAGAGAGCCACCTGGGTCCGGGGAACACCATATATTTT
-	TRBV19	-	TRBJ1-1	CASSQGRVGTEAFF	TGTGCCAGTAGTCAGGGAAGAGTGGGCACTGAAGCTTTCTTT
-	TRBV29-1	few	TRBJ1-1	CSVAPRELAEAFF	TGCAGCGTCGCTCCTAGGGAGTTGGCGGAGGCTTTCTTT
-	TRBV7-3	-	TRBJ1-6	CASSFDSSYNSPLHF	TGTGCCAGCAGCTTCGACAGCTCCTATAATTCACCCCTCCACTTT
TRBD2	TRBV11-3	-	TRBJ2-2	CASTSTSGRSGELFF	TGTGCCAGCACCTCGACTAGCGGGAGGTCCGGGGAGCTGTTTTTT
-	TRBV6-4	-	TRBJ2-3	CASSDGGGADTQYF	TGTGCCAGCAGTGACGGAGGGGGCGCAGATACGCAGTATTTT
TRBD2	TRBV9	-	TRBJ2-5	CASSEGLAGGSPQETQYF	TGTGCCAGCAGCGAGGGACTAGCGGGAGGCTCGCCGCAAGAGACCCAGTACTTC
-	TRBV5-1	-	TRBJ1-2	CASSLAEDGYTF	TGCGCCAGCAGCTTGGCGGAGGATGGCTACACCTTC
-	TRBV28	-	TRBJ2-1	CASHVGDYNEQFF	TGTGCCAGCCACGTGGGGGACTACAATGAGCAGTTCTTC
-	TRBV5-4	few	TRBJ2-1	CASSSPPTSNVWGEQFF	TGTGCCAGCAGCTCCCCGCCGACTAGTAATGTTTGGGGTGAGCAGTTCTTC
TRBD1	TRBV29-1	-	TRBJ2-7	CSVGTHRGYEQYF	TGCAGCGTTGGAACCCACAGGGGGTACGAGCAGTACTTC
TRBD1	TRBV7-2	-	TRBJ2-6	CASSPRGQGAGANVLTF	TGTGCCAGCAGCCCTAGAGGACAGGGGGCTGGGGCCAACGTCCTGACTTTC
-	TRBV29-1	-	TRBJ2-5	CSDTGLGETQYF	TGCAGCGATACAGGTTTGGGAGAGACCCAGTACTTC